A single sample is the source of the 22 T cell receptor beta chains below, sequenced in a study of blood T cells in healthy people across ages. Using a J-beta primer mix together with a sample-barcoded 5' primer, a second PCR was run for about 6 to 11 cycles. In TCRdb, the 5' RACE reads were re-called with MiXCR into one record per CDR3 protein. The table lists under 850,000 distinct CDR3 sequences, under 40% of them singletons. Material for sequencing was blood. The source is a man younger than 35 in good health.

With regard to this clonotype: Germline is not matched at one junction end, which may reflect a read error. The CDR3 nucleotides are TGTGTCAGCAGGTCGGGGGGCGGAGAGACCCAGTACTTC. It specifies CVSRSGGGETQYF. The J gene is TRBJ2-5, the V gene TRBV12-3 or TRBV12-4, with D maybe TRBD2 (7 bases). The CDR3 contains 13 residues.

This clonotype was counted between two and nine times. The V gene is TRBV20-1, the J gene TRBJ2-2, with D hard to call. Germline V gene data show CDR1 as DFQATT and CDR2 as SNEGSKA (reference sequence). This CDR3 has 14 residues. The V end lost 0 bases, the J end lost 0 bases, and 5 bases lay between the germline ends. CDR3 residues: CSAREGANTGELFF. The CDR3 DNA reads as TGCAGTGCTAGAGAGGGCGCGAACACCGGGGAGCTGTTTTTT.

The gene calls are TRBV10-3 and TRBJ2-5; perhaps D is TRBD1 or TRBD2 (6 bases each). Trimming removed 9 bases at V and 11 bases at J, with 25 bases between. The germline CDR1 and CDR2 sequences are ENHRY and SYGVKD. The CDR3 totals 14 residues. CDR3 in DNA: TGTGCCATTGCGGAGGGGGTTCAATACAATGAGCAGTACTTC. It encodes CAIAEGVQYNEQYF.

The chain combines TRBV12-3 or TRBV12-4 with TRBJ2-1; 8 bases line up with TRBD2. Germline trimming cut 8 bases from V and 5 bases from J; bases unmatched to any gene: 8. The CDR3 extends over 14 amino acids. The CDR3 reads CASGLAGTDNEQFF. CDR3 DNA sequence: TGTGCCAGCGGTCTAGCGGGCACAGACAATGAGCAGTTCTTC.

This clonotype was observed a few times. This chain links TRBV12-3 or TRBV12-4 with TRBJ2-4; 10 bases line up with TRBD1. The CDR3 has 16 amino acids. V shed 5 bases, J shed 2 bases, and the junction held 6 bases outside the gene matches. The CDR3 region is CASSSRDRGSKNIQYF. CDR3 coding DNA: TGTGCCAGCAGTAGCCGGGACAGGGGATCCAAAAACATTCAGTACTTC.

The sample holds many counts of this clonotype. This chain uses TRBV7-2 with TRBJ2-5, with 7 bases aligning to TRBD1. J lost 2 bases, V lost 5 bases, and 5 bases had no gene match. Germline V gene data show CDR1 as SGHTA and CDR2 as FQGNSA. The CDR3 loop spans 14 amino acids. DNA for the CDR3: TGTGCCAGCAGCCGGGGACAGAATCAAGAGACCCAGTACTTC. This sequence encodes CASSRGQNQETQYF.

This chain links TRBV12-3 or TRBV12-4 with TRBJ2-3; D is unclear. This CDR3 is 14 amino acids long. Trimming cost V 3 bases and J 6 bases, with 13 bases left between them. CDR3 sequence reads: CASSFRRQSDTQYF. CDR3 bases: TGTGCCAGCAGTTTTCGACGTCAGTCCGATACGCAGTATTTT.

V usage is TRBV4-1 and J usage is TRBJ1-2; D is unclear. The CDR3 spans 14 residues. V lost 0 bases and J lost 7, with 12 bases in between. The germline V gene has CDR1 MGHRA and CDR2 YSYEKL. The CDR3 protein is CASSQDVVLGGYTF. The CDR3 DNA is TGCGCCAGCAGCCAAGATGTGGTTCTCGGTGGCTACACCTTC.

The sample holds a few counts of this clonotype. The chain couples TRBV20-1 to TRBJ1-5; tentative D call: TRBD1 (5 bases). With 6 bases removed from V and 5 bases from J, the gap between germline ends came to 23 bases. Looked up from germline, CDR1 is DFQATT and CDR2 is SNEGSKA (reference sequence). The CDR3 consists of 16 residues. The CDR3 DNA is TGCAGTGCACCCATGGGGGACGGAAAAAGTTATCAGCCCCAGCATTTT. Amino acids: CSAPMGDGKSYQPQHF.

This clonotype was counted ten times or more. The genes are TRBV20-1 and TRBJ1-2; D might be TRBD1 (6 bases). The ends were cut back, 5 bases at V and 3 bases at J, with 10 bases in the middle. CDR1 and CDR2 (germline): DFQATT, SNEGSKA (reference sequence). The CDR3 sequence is 12 residues long. The CDR3: CSAPTGYYGYTF. CDR3 bases: TGCAGTGCTCCTACAGGGTACTATGGCTACACCTTC.

V gene TRBV3-1 combines with J gene TRBJ1-6; no reliable D call. The CDR3 has 14 residues. V lost 7 bases and J lost 7, with 14 bases in between. CDR1 LGHDT and CDR2 YNNKEL come from the germline V gene (reference sequence). CDR3 in DNA: TGTGCCAGCAATGAGGGAACGAAAAATTCACCCCTCCACTTT. Its translation is CASNEGTKNSPLHF.

With respect to this clonotype: This may stem from a read error, because a much larger clone lies one nucleotide away. The chain couples TRBV20-1 to TRBJ2-7; 9 bases fit TRBD1. V shed 2 bases, J shed 10 bases, and the junction held 12 bases outside the gene matches. This CDR3 comprises 14 residues. CDR1 is DFQATT and CDR2 is SNEGSKA in the germline V gene (reference sequence). The CDR3 DNA reads TGCAGTGCTAGAAAACAGGGGGCGATGGAGGCCCAGTACTTC. Its protein is CSARKQGAMEAQYF.

This clonotype was seen once. The gene calls are TRBV4-3 and TRBJ2-3; 8 positions match TRBD1. The trim removed 3 bases at V and 5 bases at J, leaving 16 bases unmatched. Germline V gene sequence: CDR1 LGHNA, CDR2 YSLEER. The CDR3 consists of 18 residues. In nucleotides, the CDR3 is TGCGCCAGCAGCCAGACCCCCCTGGGGCAGGGGGCGCGAGATACGCAGTATTTT. Residues: CASSQTPLGQGARDTQYF.

This clonotype was counted at least ten times. J is TRBJ2-3 and V is TRBV12-3 or TRBV12-4, with 9 nucleotides matching TRBD2. This CDR3 has 16 amino acids. The V gene end was trimmed by 5 bases and the J gene end by 1 base; junction bases not matched to a gene: 7. The CDR3 bases are TGTGCCAGCAGTGAGCTAGCGGGAAGCGGCACAGATACGCAGTATTTT. This gives the protein CASSELAGSGTDTQYF.

The genes are TRBV7-9 and TRBJ2-1, with TRBD2 matching 9 bases. This CDR3 is 19 amino acids long. V lost 0 bases and J lost 0; bases outside the gene matches: 9. Germline assignment: CDR1 SEHNR and CDR2 FQNEAQ (reference sequence). CDR3 amino acids: CASSLAGGGVLSSYNEQFF. In DNA form, the CDR3 reads TGTGCCAGCAGCTTAGCAGGCGGGGGGGTCCTAAGCTCCTACAATGAGCAGTTCTTC. Combining the CDR3 with reference TRBV7-9 and TRBJ2-1 gives the whole variable domain DTGVSQNPRHKITKRGQNVTFRCDPISEHNRLYWYRQTLGQGPEFLTYFQNEAQLEKSRLLSDRFSAERPKGSFSTLEIQRTEQGDSAMYLCASSLAGGGVLSSYNEQFFGPGTRLTVL.

In its sample, this clonotype was seen many times. This sequence joins TRBV12-3 or TRBV12-4 and TRBJ2-1, with unresolved D. CDR3 length equals 15 residues. V was shortened by 1 base and J by 6 bases, with 13 bases between the two germline ends. This chain's CDR3 is CASSLGDSVPNEQFF. DNA of the CDR3: TGTGCCAGCAGTTTAGGTGACTCTGTTCCCAATGAGCAGTTCTTC.

The chain employs TRBV25-1 and TRBJ1-1; TRBD1 is a possible D gene (5 bases). Germline V gene lookup returns CDR1 MGHDK and CDR2 SYGVNS. Trimming removed 6 bases at V and 4 bases at J, with 15 bases between. The CDR3 has 14 residues. CDR3 loop: CASSEGAGGTEAFF. The CDR3 region has the DNA TGTGCCAGCAGCGAAGGGGCAGGCGGCACTGAAGCTTTCTTT.

The V gene is TRBV20-1, the J gene TRBJ2-3; 9 bases agree with TRBD1. The germline CDR1 and CDR2 sequences are DFQATT and SNEGSKA (reference sequence). The V gene end was trimmed by 5 bases and the J gene end by 2 bases; junction bases not matched to a gene: 5. The CDR3 has 14 amino acids. In nucleotides, the CDR3 is TGCAGTGCTCTTGACAGGGGGAACACAGATACGCAGTATTTT. This codes for CSALDRGNTDTQYF.

The chain links TRBV20-1 to TRBJ1-5, with TRBD1 as a possible D gene (6 bases). With 6 bases removed from V and 6 bases from J, the gap between germline ends came to 15 bases. Looked up from germline, CDR1 is DFQATT and CDR2 is SNEGSKA (reference sequence). The CDR3 is 13 residues long. The CDR3 coding sequence is TGCAGTGCCAGTAGGGGGGAAGGTCAGCCCCAGCATTTT. It is translated as CSASRGEGQPQHF.

This clonotype was recorded a few times. This chain uses TRBV20-1 with TRBJ2-2, with 10 bases that match TRBD2. The CDR3 extends over 16 amino acids. Losses at the gene ends were 3 bases for V and 2 bases for J; bases not matched to a gene: 6. Per the germline V gene, CDR1 is DFQATT and CDR2 is SNEGSKA (reference sequence). For the CDR3, the DNA is TGCAGTGCTAGTACGGCTAGCGGGGGAAACACCGGGGAGCTGTTTTTT. Encoded protein: CSASTASGGNTGELFF.

A few counts support this clonotype. The chain uses TRBV5-1 and TRBJ2-5, with a tentative D call TRBD2 (5 bases). With 0 bases removed from V and 5 bases from J, the gap between germline ends came to 11 bases. The CDR3 has 14 residues. The germline CDR1 and CDR2 sequences are SGHRS and YFSETQ. CDR3 coding DNA: TGCGCCAGCAGCTTGGGACTATCTGAGGAGACCCAGTACTTC. It translates to CASSLGLSEETQYF.

This clonotype appeared a few times. This sequence joins TRBV6-2 or TRBV6-3 and TRBJ1-5, with 7 bases that match TRBD1. The J segment lost 3 bases and the V segment lost 10 bases, leaving 3 bases of the junction unmatched. Per germline, CDR1 MNHEY and CDR2 SVGEGT. The CDR3 has 12 amino acids. This chain's CDR3 is CATGTANQPQHF. As DNA, the CDR3 is TGTGCCACCGGGACAGCCAATCAGCCCCAGCATTTT.